The 30 T cell receptor beta chains reported below all come from one sample, sequenced in a study of blood T cell repertoires in COVID-19. The data were produced by immunoSEQ multiplex PCR, yet TCRdb's version contains in-frame clones alone and is incomplete. The sample contains approximately 70,000 clones, about 80% of which appear only once. Sequenced material: peripheral blood. The source is a man in his 70s who had recovered from COVID-19.

This clone was seen more than once but under ten times. The J gene is TRBJ2-5, the V gene TRBV24-1; 10 nucleotides agree with TRBD2. From germline, CDR1 is KGHDR and CDR2 SFDVKD. The ends lost 10 bases at V and 0 bases at J; junction bases unmatched: 7. This CDR3 has 15 residues. CDR3 in amino acids: CATQRTSGNQETQYF. The DNA of the CDR3 is TGTGCCACGCAGAGGACTAGCGGAAACCAAGAGACCCAGTACTTC.

This clone appeared once. The rearrangement uses TRBV29-1 and TRBJ2-2; 10 bases align to TRBD1. V shed 6 bases and J 7 bases; nucleotides not matched to a gene: 5. CDR3 length: 13 residues. CDR1 and CDR2 from the germline V gene are SQVTM and ANQGSEA. CDR3 in amino acids: CSVTRTGGGELFF. DNA for the CDR3: TGCAGCGTGACGAGGACAGGGGGCGGGGAGCTGTTTTTT.

The V and J genes are TRBV3-1 (or the pseudogene TRBV3-2) and TRBJ2-3; D might be TRBD2 (6 bases). The CDR3 is made up of 16 amino acids. V dropped 4 bases and J dropped 1 base, with 15 bases sitting between them. Germline assignment: CDR1 LGHDT and CDR2 YNNKEL (reference sequence). Written as DNA, the CDR3 is TGTGCCAGCAGCCCCTCTTGGGAGCGGGGCACAGATACGCAGTATTTT. Its translation: CASSPSWERGTDTQYF.

The chain couples TRBV28 to TRBJ2-1, with D maybe TRBD2 (5 bases). Germline V gives CDR1 MDHEN, CDR2 SYDVKM. The CDR3 contains 16 residues. V shed 1 base and J shed 3 bases, with 13 bases lying between them. CDR3 DNA sequence: TGTGCCAGCAGTTTATCAGCCGGGGTAGGCTACAATGAGCAGTTCTTC. Residues: CASSLSAGVGYNEQFF.

The chain is built from TRBV19 and TRBJ2-7; 7 bases agree with TRBD2. The CDR3 is 14 residues long. CDR1 and CDR2 (germline): LNHDA, SQIVND (reference sequence). The V gene end was trimmed by 6 bases and the J gene end by 2 bases; junction bases not matched to a gene: 7. CDR3 sequence: CASRPSGQAYEQYF. For the CDR3, the DNA is TGTGCCAGTAGACCTAGCGGTCAGGCCTACGAGCAGTACTTC. Filled out from reference TRBV19 and TRBJ2-7, the complete variable domain reads DGGITQSPKYLFRKEGQNVTLSCEQNLNHDAMYWYRQDPGQGLRLIYYSQIVNDFQKGDIAEGYSVSREKKESFPLTVTSAQKNPTAFYLCASRPSGQAYEQYFGPGTRLTVT.

CDR3 amino acids: CASSQARVGEKLFF. The DNA for the CDR3 is TGCGCCAGCAGCCAAGCCAGGGTAGGGGAAAAACTGTTTTTT. This rearrangement joins TRBV4-3 to TRBJ1-4; D is perhaps TRBD1 (5 bases). Trimming took 1 base from V and 8 from J, leaving 11 bases between them. CDR3 size: 14 residues. Germline V gives CDR1 LGHNA, CDR2 YSLEER.

The rearrangement links TRBV3-1 (or the pseudogene TRBV3-2) to TRBJ1-5; 7 bases are shared with TRBD1. V gave up 1 base and J gave up 6 bases; unmatched junction bases: 3. The CDR3 has 14 amino acids. CDR1 is LGHDT and CDR2 is YNNKEL in the germline V gene (reference sequence). In DNA, the CDR3 is TGTGCCAGCAGCCAAGGACAGGGCCCTCAGCCCCAGCATTTT. It is translated as CASSQGQGPQPQHF.

The chain links TRBV7-2 to TRBJ2-1; 7 positions match TRBD2. J lost 8 bases, V lost 3 bases, and 7 bases had no gene match. The germline gives CDR1 SGHTA, CDR2 FQGNSA. CDR3 length equals 14 residues. For the CDR3, the DNA is TGTGCCAGCAGCTTGGGACTACCGCAGGATGAGCAGTTCTTC. Amino acid sequence: CASSLGLPQDEQFF. The variable domain in full, completed from reference TRBV7-2 and TRBJ2-1, reads GAGVSQSPSNKVTEKGKDVELRCDPISGHTALYWYRQSLGQGLEFLIYFQGNSAPDKSGLPSDRFSAERTGGSVSTLTIQRTQQEDSAVYLCASSLGLPQDEQFFGPGTRLTVL.

V gene TRBV5-1 combines with J gene TRBJ1-3, with D possibly TRBD1 on 5 matching bases. Germline values: CDR1 SGHRS, CDR2 YFSETQ. V was clipped by 4 bases and J by 2 bases, with 13 bases between them. This CDR3 has 15 residues. CDR3 sequence (DNA): TGCGCCAGCAGCCCGACAGTATTCACTGGAAACACCATATATTTT. Amino acid sequence: CASSPTVFTGNTIYF.

This chain links TRBV28 with TRBJ1-6, with 8 bases fitting TRBD1. Germline V gene data show CDR1 as MDHEN and CDR2 as SYDVKM. V shed 5 bases and J 9 bases; nucleotides not matched to a gene: 3. The length of the CDR3 is 13 residues. The DNA of the CDR3 is TGTGCCAGCAGTCCCGGGACAGGTTCACCCCTCCACTTT. Translation gives CASSPGTGSPLHF.

The J gene is TRBJ1-4, the V gene TRBV28; 11 nucleotides line up with TRBD1. The CDR3 has 22 amino acids. Germline loops: CDR1 MDHEN, CDR2 SYDVKM. With V trimmed by 6 bases and J by 6 bases, 27 bases remained unmatched. CDR3 sequence: CASSLWVPRGTGGPKSDEKLFF. In nucleotides, the CDR3 is TGTGCCAGCAGCCTTTGGGTTCCCCGCGGGACAGGGGGACCCAAAAGTGATGAAAAACTGTTTTTT. Full variable domain (outside the CDR3, taken from reference TRBV28 and TRBJ1-4): DVKVTQSSRYLVKRTGEKVFLECVQDMDHENMFWYRQDPGLGLRLIYFSYDVKMKEKGDIPEGYSVSREKKERFSLILESASTNQTSMYLCASSLWVPRGTGGPKSDEKLFFGSGTQLSVL.

The chain links TRBV2 to TRBJ2-3; 10 bases line up with TRBD2. J lost 2 bases, V lost 7 bases, and 9 bases had no gene match. CDR1 and CDR2 from the germline V gene are SNHLY and FYNNEI. The CDR3 is 16 residues long. CDR3 sequence (DNA): TGTGCCAGCACTGGTCCTAGCGGGGGTTCCACAGATACGCAGTATTTT. It translates to CASTGPSGGSTDTQYF.

CDR3 amino acids: CASSFTSLNYGYTF. The CDR3 DNA sequence: TGTGCCAGCAGCTTTACAAGTTTAAACTATGGCTACACCTTC. The V and J genes are TRBV7-9 and TRBJ1-2; no definite D call. CDR1 is SEHNR and CDR2 is FQNEAQ in the germline V gene (reference sequence). V dropped 3 bases and J dropped 2 bases, with 10 bases sitting between them. The CDR3 extends over 14 amino acids.

This clone was seen at least ten times. At the DNA level, this CDR3 is encoded by other sequences in the same sample as well. The chain couples TRBV4-3 to TRBJ2-7, with a weak D call TRBD1 (6 bases). The CDR3 totals 16 residues. The germline CDR1 and CDR2 sequences are LGHNA and YSLEER. V shed 0 bases and J shed 0 bases, with 12 bases lying between them. CDR3 sequence (DNA): TGCGCCAGCAGCCAAGATATAGGGGGAAGCTCCTACGAGCAGTACTTC. As protein: CASSQDIGGSSYEQYF.

This rearrangement joins TRBV7-9 to TRBJ1-2; a possible D gene is TRBD1 (6 bases). The CDR3 consists of 16 residues. With 1 base removed from V and 2 bases from J, the gap between germline ends came to 14 bases. Germline V gene lookup returns CDR1 SEHNR and CDR2 FQNEAQ (reference sequence). Here the CDR3 reads CASSLGGGAQNYGYTF. CDR3 sequence (DNA): TGTGCCAGCAGCTTAGGAGGGGGGGCGCAGAACTATGGCTACACCTTC.

This clone was observed a few times. The chain uses TRBV12-5 and TRBJ1-2, with 7 bases identical to TRBD1. The germline V gene encodes CDR1 LGHNT and CDR2 FRNRAP. J gave up 4 bases and V 1 base, and 6 bases lay outside the gene matches. The CDR3 sequence is 15 residues long. The CDR3 DNA sequence: TGTGCTAGTGGTTTGGGCTCGGGACAGACCTATGGCTACACCTTC. Translation gives CASGLGSGQTYGYTF. The full variable domain, its missing parts supplied by reference TRBV12-5 and TRBJ1-2, is DARVTQTPRHKVTEMGQEVTMRCQPILGHNTVFWYRQTMMQGLELLAYFRNRAPLDDSGMPKDRFSAEMPDATLATLKIQPSEPRDSAVYFCASGLGSGQTYGYTFGSGTRLTVV.

Worth noting for this clone: The same CDR3 arises from other DNA sequences in this sample as well. This chain links TRBV5-1 with TRBJ1-1, with 7 bases that match TRBD1. Germline loops: CDR1 SGHRS, CDR2 YFSETQ. CDR3 length: 14 amino acids. Trimming cost V 4 bases and J 1 base; bases outside gene matches: 4. CDR3 bases: TGCGCCAGCAGCCGTGGACAGGAGAACACTGAAGCTTTCTTT. Protein product: CASSRGQENTEAFF.

The chain uses TRBV3-1 (or the pseudogene TRBV3-2) and TRBJ2-3; TRBD2 matches at 10 bases. V lost 1 base and J lost 4; bases outside the gene matches: 2. This CDR3 contains 15 residues. Per the germline V gene, CDR1 is LGHDT and CDR2 is YNNKEL (reference sequence). In DNA form, the CDR3 reads TGTGCCAGCAGCCAAGCTAGCGGGGGTTCAGATACGCAGTATTTT. As protein: CASSQASGGSDTQYF.

The genes are TRBV5-1 and TRBJ2-7; 9 positions match TRBD1. The V gene's germline CDR1 is SGHRS and CDR2 YFSETQ. V dropped 2 bases and J dropped 7; count of bases not matched to a gene: 10. The CDR3 runs to 15 residues. CDR3 nucleotide sequence: TGCGCCAGCAGCTTAACAGGGGGCCCTCCCTCGGAGCAGTACTTC. Translating gives CASSLTGGPPSEQYF.

The CDR3 region is CASSLRGGSGNTIYF. The CDR3 coding sequence is TGTGCCAGCAGCTTGAGGGGGGGCTCTGGAAACACCATATATTTT. The chain recombines TRBV7-9 with TRBJ1-3; D is possibly TRBD1 (6 bases). V lost 3 bases and J 0 bases, leaving 9 bases between the germline ends. The CDR3 is 15 amino acids. Germline loops: CDR1 SEHNR, CDR2 FQNEAQ (reference sequence). The whole variable domain, filled in from reference TRBV7-9 and TRBJ1-3, reads DTGVSQNPRHKITKRGQNVTFRCDPISEHNRLYWYRQTLGQGPEFLTYFQNEAQLEKSRLLSDRFSAERPKGSFSTLEIQRTEQGDSAMYLCASSLRGGSGNTIYFGEGSWLTVV.

The rearrangement links TRBV7-2 to TRBJ2-7; D call uncertain. The CDR3 is made up of 15 amino acids. Trimming stripped 1 base from V and 5 bases from J, with 15 bases between. Looked up from germline, CDR1 is SGHTA and CDR2 is FQGNSA. CDR3 DNA: TGTGCCAGCAGCTTAGAAGCGAAGAGAGGCAACGAGCAGTACTTC. Its protein is CASSLEAKRGNEQYF.

The rearrangement joins TRBV7-2 to TRBJ2-5; 7 positions agree with TRBD1. There are 17 residues in the CDR3. With V trimmed by 5 bases and J by 2 bases, 14 bases remained unmatched. Looked up from germline, CDR1 is SGHTA and CDR2 is FQGNSA. DNA for the CDR3: TGTGCCAGCAGCCCGAGCGACAGGGATCTCTTACAAGAGACCCAGTACTTC. Encoded protein: CASSPSDRDLLQETQYF.

The rearrangement uses TRBV2 and TRBJ2-5; D ambiguous. This CDR3 is built from 13 residues. The germline V and J ends were trimmed by 4 bases and 1 base, with 7 bases remaining between them. Germline CDR1 SNHLY, CDR2 FYNNEI. In DNA form, the CDR3 reads TGTGCCAGCAGTGGACTCTTCCAAGAGACCCAGTACTTC. Translating it yields CASSGLFQETQYF.

The chain carries TRBV27 and TRBJ2-1, with 9 bases that match TRBD1. The CDR3 has 15 amino acids. Germline values: CDR1 MNHEY, CDR2 SMNVEV (reference sequence). Trimming cost V 2 bases and J 9 bases; bases outside gene matches: 8. CDR3: CASSLTAGQGGEQFF. The CDR3 region has the DNA TGTGCCAGCAGTTTAACAGCGGGACAGGGAGGTGAGCAGTTCTTC.

The chain is built from TRBV9 and TRBJ2-3, with 9 nucleotides matching TRBD2. The CDR3 loop spans 16 amino acids. CDR1 is SGDLS, CDR2 YYNGEE, per germline. With 0 bases clipped from V and 5 bases from J, the junction kept 7 bases outside the gene matches. This chain's CDR3 is CASSVVGGGAGDTQYF. In DNA, the CDR3 is TGTGCCAGCAGCGTAGTGGGCGGGGGGGCCGGAGATACGCAGTATTTT.

A few counts support this clone. V usage is TRBV5-5 and J usage is TRBJ1-6, with a weak D call TRBD1 (6 bases). This CDR3 contains 14 residues. Trimming took off 1 base at V and 7 bases at J, with 9 bases between the two ends. Looked up from germline, CDR1 is SGHKS and CDR2 is YYEKEE (reference sequence). Here the CDR3 reads CASSLSQGNSPLHF. DNA for the CDR3: TGTGCCAGCAGCTTGTCGCAGGGGAATTCACCCCTCCACTTT.

The chain uses TRBV5-4 and TRBJ2-5; 10 nucleotides agree with TRBD1. The CDR3 totals 14 residues. Germline-derived CDR1 and CDR2 are SGHNT and YYREEE (reference sequence). V lost 4 bases, J lost 5 bases, and 5 bases stayed unmatched. The CDR3: CASSPDRGTETQYF. DNA for the CDR3: TGTGCCAGCAGCCCGGACAGGGGGACGGAGACCCAGTACTTC. The full variable domain, its missing parts supplied by reference TRBV5-4 and TRBJ2-5, is ETGVTQSPTHLIKTRGQQVTLRCSSQSGHNTVSWYQQALGQGPQFIFQYYREEENGRGNFPPRFSGLQFPNYSSELNVNALELDDSALYLCASSPDRGTETQYFGPGTRLLVL.

This CDR3 reads CASTRSNQPQHF. CDR3 coding DNA: TGTGCCAGCACGAGGAGCAATCAGCCCCAGCATTTT. The chain combines TRBV28 with TRBJ1-5; D remains ambiguous. The germline V gene encodes CDR1 MDHEN and CDR2 SYDVKM. Trimming cost V 7 bases and J 1 base, with 5 bases left between them. There are 12 residues in the CDR3. The variable domain in full, with the rest retrieved from reference TRBV28 and TRBJ1-5, is DVKVTQSSRYLVKRTGEKVFLECVQDMDHENMFWYRQDPGLGLRLIYFSYDVKMKEKGDIPEGYSVSREKKERFSLILESASTNQTSMYLCASTRSNQPQHFGDGTRLSIL.

The rearrangement joins TRBV7-2 to TRBJ2-7; D remains unclear. V was trimmed by 4 bases and J by 3 bases, leaving 13 bases between them. Germline V lookup: CDR1 SGHTA, CDR2 FQGNSA. This CDR3 is built from 14 residues. The CDR3 nucleotides are TGTGCCAGCAGCTCCCCCACGCTAATCTACGAGCAGTACTTC. Protein: CASSSPTLIYEQYF.

This clone appeared once. This chain joins TRBV5-1 and TRBJ1-2, with D possibly being TRBD1 (5 bases). The CDR3 length is 15 residues. CDR1 and CDR2 (germline): SGHRS, YFSETQ. Trimming left V 0 bases short and J 3 bases short, with 12 bases between. Here the CDR3 reads CASSLGQGRDYGYTF. CDR3 DNA: TGCGCCAGCAGCTTGGGGCAGGGAAGAGACTATGGCTACACCTTC.